The rows below give T cell receptor beta chains drawn from one sample of a study of blood T cells in healthy people across ages. In TCRdb, the 5' RACE reads were re-called with MiXCR into one record per CDR3 protein. Here the sample spans over 600,000 distinct CDR3 sequences, about 61% being singletons. Sample: blood. These receptors were obtained from a man aged 35-49 years in good health. The conserved cysteine and the conserved F or W are not part of the CDR3 here. A D gene is named only where the DNA matches it firmly.

CDR3 length	D gene	V gene	CDR3 protein
17	TRBD1	TRBV10-3	AISETMGQRSSGANVLT
20	NA	TRBV20-1	SARDFRLERGTPSSGANVLT
12	TRBD1	TRBV10-2	ASSEGQGLNIQY
13	TRBD2	TRBV7-2	ASSLSGIGTDTQY
15	TRBD2	TRBV20-1	SAVNARLAGLTYEQY
12	TRBD1	TRBV10-3	AIRGTGGDYGYT
11	TRBD1	TRBV7-3	ASATGATETQY
13	TRBD1	TRBV4-2	ASRQEKRQGYGYT
12	TRBD1	TRBV27	ASSAQGGNSPLH
13	NA	TRBV6-5	ASSRPDPSNSPLH
13	TRBD1	TRBV14	ASSRGTGGNSPLH
19	TRBD2	TRBV11-1	ASSYSTRGSGRTWSSYEQY
12	TRBD1	TRBV6-6	ASSRRDSYNEQF
11	TRBD2	TRBV7-9	ASSLRTSYEQY
14	NA	TRBV21-1	ASSNEGGNSNQPQH
17	TRBD2	TRBV4-2	ASSQGNTGAGGYGNEQF
13	NA	TRBV27	ASSFLPQAKNIQY
11	NA	TRBV24-1	ATSDSLQETQY
11	TRBD1	TRBV14	ASSQTPGQGTF
14	TRBD2	TRBV12-3/TRBV12-4	ASSLERGFSTDTQY
15	NA	TRBV29-1	SVDSWVPGRGRYEQY
12	NA	TRBV12-3/TRBV12-4	ASSLGVSGQPQH
12	TRBD1	TRBV20-1	SAPTGVGGEKLF
13	TRBD2	TRBV20-1	SAITGTSGYNEQF
15	TRBD1	TRBV28	ASSLFPSGTGKNIQY
15	NA	TRBV6-1	ASIRTGGELDTDTQY
14	NA	TRBV2	ASSGLSHRATYEQY
14	TRBD2	TRBV7-2	ASSTELAGGRNEQF
13	TRBD1	TRBV20-1	SARDGRQGHEKLF
14	TRBD1	TRBV4-1	ASSHVGQGATYEQY